This T cell receptor (beta chain) comes out of a study of T cell repertoires in cytomegalovirus infection. Whole-study context: Matching HLA type, along with CMV infection, was indicated by public TCR beta signatures.

Notes on this clonotype: Its antigen is undetermined.

TCRdb recomputed calls from the reads with MiXCR, one row per CDR3 protein. The table lists around 39,000 distinct CDR3 sequences, roughly 54% of them singletons. V gave up 4 bases and J gave up 1 base, with 13 bases separating them. This CDR3 contains 15 residues. This clonotype was obtained from a human donor in good health (CMV status not recorded). Some clones in this sample may be carry-over from other donors' samples. Sequenced here: CD8+ T cells from cultured PBMCs, sampled from culture after CMV antigen stimulation. The V and J genes are TRBV12-3 or TRBV12-4 and TRBJ1-1; a possible D gene is TRBD1 (5 bases). CDR3 sequence reads: CASSSSGQGNTEAFF. The DNA for the CDR3 is TGTGCCAGCAGTTCGTCGGGTCAGGGGAACACTGAAGCTTTCTTT.